The 2 T cell receptor beta chains below come from one sample, sequenced in a study of regulatory T cells in long-lasting Graves disease. Sample time point: newly diagnosed GD, antithyroid drugs for less than 3 months. RNA isolated from PBMCs was used to make the TCR library. Arm-PCR of CDR3 regions with iRepertoire HTBI primers generated TCR beta libraries. TCRdb processed the multiplex PCR reads anew with MiXCR; each CDR3 protein has one entry. The sample carries about 620,000 distinct CDR3 sequences, less than 20% recorded once. These records were also assigned to another study, of T cells in Graves' hyperthyroidism and ophthalmopathy.

The specimen was peripheral blood mononuclear cells (PBMCs), collected at new diagnosis, from a patient treated with antithyroid drugs. These receptors all stem from a woman aged 25 to 45 with Graves disease.

Details on this clonotype: This may be a read error, as it is one base from a much larger clone. V is TRBV2 and J is TRBJ1-4; tentatively, D is TRBD1 (5 bases). The V end was cut by 6 bases, the J end by 5 bases, with 16 bases between. The CDR3 extends over 15 amino acids. Germline V CDR1 and CDR2: SNHLY, FYNNEI. CDR3 loop: CASSRKHGGNEKLFF. The CDR3 coding sequence is TGTGCCAGCAGCCGGAAGCACGGGGGGAATGAAAAACTGTTTTTT.

CDR3 loop: CASSPRGFEQYF. Here the CDR3 DNA reads TGTGCCAGCTCACCACGGGGGTTCGAGCAGTACTTC. The chain is built from TRBV18 and TRBJ2-7, with D perhaps matching TRBD1 or TRBD2 (5 bases each). Germline V gives CDR1 KGHSH, CDR2 LQKENI. The V end was cut by 1 base, the J end by 6 bases, with 7 bases between. The CDR3 has 12 residues.